These 8 T cell receptor beta chains came from one sample sequenced in a study of control samples from healthy donors and cancer patients. The assay was immunoSEQ multiplex PCR, and TCRdb's table has in-frame clones only and misses some. The sample includes approximately 150,000 clones, 96% of them seen just once. Source material: blood. The receptors originated from a woman aged 25 to 39 in good health.

The chain is built from TRBV30 and TRBJ2-5; a possible D gene is TRBD2 (5 bases). The CDR3 is made up of 11 amino acids. CDR1 is GTSNPN and CDR2 is SVGIG in the germline V gene (reference sequence). Between the trimmed V and J ends, which lost 0 bases and 13 bases, there was a span of 12 bases. The chain's CDR3 is CAWSVDGGPYF. The CDR3, as DNA: TGTGCCTGGAGTGTGGACGGAGGTCCGTACTTC.

J is TRBJ1-4 and V is TRBV27; D is possibly TRBD1 (5 bases). The germline gives CDR1 MNHEY, CDR2 SMNVEV (reference sequence). CDR3 size: 15 residues. The V end was cut by 5 bases, the J end by 8 bases, with 18 bases between. CDR3 in amino acids: CASSPTWGAKEKLFF. Here the CDR3 DNA reads TGTGCCAGCAGTCCGACTTGGGGCGCCAAGGAAAAACTGTTTTTT.

The chain uses TRBV6-4 and TRBJ2-7; 8 bases map to TRBD1. This CDR3 region has 14 residues. With 3 bases clipped from V and 3 bases from J, the junction kept 4 bases outside the gene matches. Germline-derived CDR1 and CDR2 are MRHNA and SNTAGT. The CDR3 DNA reads as TGTGCCAGCAGTGAGGGGACAGGAGTCTACGAGCAGTACTTC. Protein sequence: CASSEGTGVYEQYF.

The CDR3, as DNA: TGTGCCAGCAGTTTGCTTGGGGACAGGACCTACAATGAGCAGTTCTTC. This sequence encodes CASSLLGDRTYNEQFF. The V gene is TRBV27, the J gene TRBJ2-1, with 8 bases matching TRBD1. The germline gives CDR1 MNHEY, CDR2 SMNVEV (reference sequence). J was trimmed by 2 bases and V by 3 bases; bases with no gene match: 6. The CDR3 has 16 residues.

This CDR3 is CASSVGTYNEQFF. The CDR3, as DNA: TGTGCCAGCAGCGTAGGGACCTACAATGAGCAGTTCTTC. V gene TRBV9 combines with J gene TRBJ2-1; D is unresolved. CDR1 and CDR2 from the germline V gene are SGDLS and YYNGEE. Trimming removed 0 bases from V and 2 bases from J, with 3 bases in between. This CDR3 contains 13 residues.

This clone came up once. The rearrangement links TRBV2 to TRBJ1-2; the D gene is possibly TRBD1 (5 bases). In germline, CDR1 is SNHLY, CDR2 FYNNEI. The V and J ends lost 8 bases and 2 bases respectively, with 12 bases between them. The length of the CDR3 is 13 residues. The CDR3 DNA sequence: TGTGCCAGCCGACCGGGACCGAACTATGGCTACACCTTC. Amino acid sequence: CASRPGPNYGYTF.

The rearrangement joins TRBV4-2 to TRBJ2-5; D may be TRBD2 (5 bases). Germline values: CDR1 LGHNA, CDR2 YNFKEQ. This CDR3 region has 17 residues. V was trimmed by 1 base and J by 2 bases, leaving 17 bases between them. The CDR3 loop is CASSQGYSKEGQETQYF. CDR3 sequence (DNA): TGTGCCAGCAGCCAAGGCTACTCTAAAGAGGGTCAAGAGACCCAGTACTTC.

This clone showed up just once. The chain has TRBV6-5 and TRBJ2-2, with D possibly being TRBD1 (5 bases). The germline CDR1 and CDR2 sequences are MNHEY and SVGAGI. V was pared by 7 bases and J by 5 bases, with 14 bases between. The CDR3 consists of 14 residues. The CDR3, as DNA: TGTGCCAGCAAACCGACAGACCCTACCGGGGAGCTGTTTTTT. Protein product: CASKPTDPTGELFF.